The 13 T cell receptor beta chains below all came from one sample that was sequenced in a study of Ad26.COV2.S vaccination and SARS-CoV-2 variants. Assay: immunoSEQ multiplex PCR; the TCRdb copy retains only in-frame clones and omits some. The sample holds approximately 350,000 clones, approximately 83% seen once. Stated treatment: roughly 19 received Ad26.COV2.S at low or high dose, single or two shots; roughly 5 received placebo; per-sample allocation not given. Sample collection was performed on day 63 after the first vaccine or placebo injection. Source: peripheral blood, taken in a trial of Ad26.COV2.S vaccine versus placebo. The receptors were sampled from a person between 18 and 65 years old who received the Ad26.COV2.S COVID-19 vaccine or a placebo.

The rearrangement joins TRBV4-1 to TRBJ2-5; no reliable D call. Trimming left V 1 base short and J 3 bases short, with 6 bases between. The CDR3 has 13 amino acids. Germline-derived CDR1 and CDR2 are MGHRA and YSYEKL. CDR3 sequence (DNA): TGCGCCAGCAGCCAAGCTGGAGAAGAGACCCAGTACTTC. Protein sequence: CASSQAGEETQYF.

The rearrangement uses TRBV3-1 (or the pseudogene TRBV3-2) and TRBJ2-1; possibly TRBD2 for D (5 bases). The V end was cut by 0 bases, the J end by 7 bases, with 19 bases between. This CDR3 has 17 residues. Germline-derived CDR1 and CDR2 are LGHDT and YNNKEL (reference sequence). The chain's CDR3 is CASSQDLGRGHRNEQFF. The CDR3 DNA follows: TGTGCCAGCAGCCAAGATCTTGGGAGAGGGCACAGAAATGAGCAGTTCTTC.

Points on this clone: This CDR3 is also generated by other DNA sequences in the sample. V and J are TRBV2 and TRBJ2-7; D is uncertain. CDR3 length: 11 amino acids. Trimming pared 2 bases from V and 4 bases from J, leaving 3 bases between. Germline V gives CDR1 SNHLY, CDR2 FYNNEI. The CDR3 DNA is TGTGCCAGCAGTGAACTGTACGAGCAGTACTTC. It yields the protein CASSELYEQYF.

The genes are TRBV4-1 and TRBJ2-6; D gene unclear. There are 19 residues in the CDR3. With 1 base removed from V and 0 bases from J, the gap between germline ends came to 16 bases. The germline CDR1 and CDR2 sequences are MGHRA and YSYEKL. In DNA form, the CDR3 reads TGCGCCAGCAGCCAAGGGGTCAGAGGACCCCTCTCTGGGGCCAACGTCCTGACTTTC. The encoded protein is CASSQGVRGPLSGANVLTF.

CDR3 coding DNA: TGTGCCAGCACCCCTTTTCTCTGGGGGGGTCAGGACACTGAAGCTTTCTTT. Residues: CASTPFLWGGQDTEAFF. This chain uses TRBV6-2 or TRBV6-3 with TRBJ1-1; maybe TRBD1 (5 bases). The germline V and J ends were trimmed by 7 bases and 3 bases, with 24 bases remaining between them. The CDR3 extends over 17 amino acids. Per the germline V gene, CDR1 is MNHEY and CDR2 is SVGEGT.

This clone has only a few counts. The chain has TRBV19 and TRBJ2-1; TRBD2 matches at 7 bases. The trim removed 5 bases at V and 6 bases at J, leaving 7 bases unmatched. Germline CDR1 reads LNHDA; CDR2 reads SQIVND (reference sequence). This CDR3 spans 14 amino acids. The CDR3 here is CASSSAGEVNEQFF. The CDR3 coding sequence is TGTGCCAGTAGTTCGGCGGGAGAGGTCAATGAGCAGTTCTTC.

This chain links TRBV23-1 with TRBJ2-5; possibly TRBD1 for D (6 bases). TRBV23-1 is known as an ORF, though its function is uncertain. CDR3 length equals 16 residues. V lost 3 bases and J 2 bases, leaving 16 bases between the germline ends. The CDR3 sequence: CASSHPPGTRQETQYF. CDR3 bases: TGCGCCAGCAGTCACCCCCCCGGGACACGGCAAGAGACCCAGTACTTC.

The gene calls are TRBV7-8 and TRBJ2-5, with D perhaps TRBD1 (5 bases). V was shortened by 1 base and J by 2 bases, with 11 bases between the two germline ends. Looked up from germline, CDR1 is SGHVS and CDR2 is FQNEAQ. This CDR3 region has 15 residues. DNA of the CDR3: TGTGCCAGCAGCTTAGGCTGGGGCCGGCAAGAGACCCAGTACTTC. Its protein product is CASSLGWGRQETQYF.

This clone came up a few times. J is TRBJ1-2 and V is TRBV7-3; no reliable D call. V lost 5 bases and J 4 bases, leaving 11 bases between the germline ends. From germline, CDR1 is SGHTA and CDR2 FQGTGA. CDR3 length equals 13 residues. For the CDR3, the DNA is TGTGCCAGCAGCCCCGGGCCCTCCTATGGCTACACCTTC. It specifies CASSPGPSYGYTF.

V and J are TRBV13 and TRBJ2-1; possibly TRBD2 for D (5 bases). CDR3 length equals 16 residues. The V gene's germline CDR1 is PRHDT and CDR2 FYEKMQ (reference sequence). V was pared by 3 bases and J by 0 bases, with 12 bases between. CDR3 region: CASSFEGSRSYNEQFF. CDR3 nucleotide sequence: TGTGCCAGCAGCTTTGAGGGATCCCGCTCCTACAATGAGCAGTTCTTC.

The rearrangement links TRBV7-9 to TRBJ2-1; 9 bases fit TRBD1. The CDR3 contains 15 residues. Unmatched junction bases numbered 7, after V lost 5 bases and J lost 5 bases. The germline gives CDR1 SEHNR, CDR2 FQNEAQ (reference sequence). CDR3 in amino acids: CASSLGTGKNNEQFF. As DNA, the CDR3 is TGTGCCAGCAGCCTCGGGACAGGGAAGAACAATGAGCAGTTCTTC.

J is TRBJ2-1 and V is TRBV5-1; D is unresolved. CDR3 length: 13 residues. Germline V CDR1 and CDR2: SGHRS, YFSETQ. V was clipped by 1 base and J by 9 bases, with 11 bases between them. CDR3 loop: CASSLNRELEQFF. Written as DNA, the CDR3 is TGCGCCAGCAGCTTGAACCGCGAGCTTGAGCAGTTCTTC.

The chain carries TRBV19 and TRBJ2-3; D might be TRBD2 (6 bases). V was pared by 10 bases and J by 3 bases, with 23 bases between. The CDR3 is 16 amino acids. Looked up from germline, CDR1 is LNHDA and CDR2 is SQIVND (reference sequence). The DNA for the CDR3 is TGTGCCACCGCGGAAATCAGGAGGGGCGGTACAGATACGCAGTATTTT. Translation gives CATAEIRRGGTDTQYF.